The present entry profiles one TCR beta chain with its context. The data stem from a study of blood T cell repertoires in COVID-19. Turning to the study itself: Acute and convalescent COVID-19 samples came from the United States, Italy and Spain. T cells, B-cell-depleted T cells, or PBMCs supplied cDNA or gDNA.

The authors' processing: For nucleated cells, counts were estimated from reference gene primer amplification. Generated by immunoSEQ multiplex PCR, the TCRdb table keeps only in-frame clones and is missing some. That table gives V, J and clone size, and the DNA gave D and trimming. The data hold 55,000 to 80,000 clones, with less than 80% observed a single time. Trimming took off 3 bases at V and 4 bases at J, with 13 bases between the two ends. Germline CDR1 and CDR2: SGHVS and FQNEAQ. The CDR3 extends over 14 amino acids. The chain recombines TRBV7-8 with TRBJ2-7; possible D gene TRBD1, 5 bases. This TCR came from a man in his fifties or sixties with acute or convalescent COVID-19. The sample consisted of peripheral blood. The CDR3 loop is CASSFSRVSYEQYF. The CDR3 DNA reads TGTGCCAGCAGCTTCAGCAGGGTCTCATACGAGCAGTACTTC.